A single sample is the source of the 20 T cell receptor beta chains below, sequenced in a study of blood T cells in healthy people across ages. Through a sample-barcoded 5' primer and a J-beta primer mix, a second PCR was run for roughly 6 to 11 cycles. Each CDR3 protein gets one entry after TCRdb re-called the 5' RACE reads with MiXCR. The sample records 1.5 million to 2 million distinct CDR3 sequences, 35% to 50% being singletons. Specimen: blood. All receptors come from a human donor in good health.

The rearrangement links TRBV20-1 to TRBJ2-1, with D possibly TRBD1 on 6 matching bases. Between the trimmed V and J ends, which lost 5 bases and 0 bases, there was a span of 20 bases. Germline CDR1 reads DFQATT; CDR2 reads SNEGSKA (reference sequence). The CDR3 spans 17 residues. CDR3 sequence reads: CSASGDGSHSSYNEQFF. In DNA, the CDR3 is TGCAGTGCTTCAGGGGACGGTTCTCACAGCTCCTACAATGAGCAGTTCTTC.

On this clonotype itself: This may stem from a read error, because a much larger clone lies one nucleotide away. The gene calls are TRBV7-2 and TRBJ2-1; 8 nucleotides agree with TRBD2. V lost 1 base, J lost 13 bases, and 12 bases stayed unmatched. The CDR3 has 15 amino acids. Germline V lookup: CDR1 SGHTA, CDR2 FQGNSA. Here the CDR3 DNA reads TGTGCCAGCAGCTTAGGGACTAGCAGTCTTTCTACTCAGTTCTTC. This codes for CASSLGTSSLSTQFF.

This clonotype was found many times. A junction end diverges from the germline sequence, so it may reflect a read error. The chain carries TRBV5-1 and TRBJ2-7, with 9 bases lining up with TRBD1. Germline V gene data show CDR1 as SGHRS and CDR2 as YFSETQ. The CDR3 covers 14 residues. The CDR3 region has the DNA TGTGCCAGCAGCCCCGGGACAGGGTCCTACGAGCAGTACTTC. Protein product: CASSPGTGSYEQYF. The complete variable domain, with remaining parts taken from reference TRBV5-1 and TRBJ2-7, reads KAGVTQTPRYLIKTRGQQVTLSCSPISGHRSVSWYQQTPGQGLQFLFEYFSETQRNKGNFPGRFSGRQFSNSRSEMNVSTLELGDSALYLCASSPGTGSYEQYFGPGTRLTVT.

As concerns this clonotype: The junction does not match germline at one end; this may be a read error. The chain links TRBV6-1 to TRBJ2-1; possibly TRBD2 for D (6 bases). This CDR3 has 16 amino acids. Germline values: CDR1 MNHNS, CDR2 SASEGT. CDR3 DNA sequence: TGTGTCAGCAGTGAAGCACCGGGACTTACCTACAATGAGCAGTTCTTC. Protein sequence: CVSSEAPGLTYNEQFF.

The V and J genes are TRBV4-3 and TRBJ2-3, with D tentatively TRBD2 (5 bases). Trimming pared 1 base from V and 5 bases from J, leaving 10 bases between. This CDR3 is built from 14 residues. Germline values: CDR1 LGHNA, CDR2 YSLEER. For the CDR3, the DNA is TGCGCCAGCAGCCAAGGACTACCTAGAGATACGCAGTATTTT. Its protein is CASSQGLPRDTQYF.

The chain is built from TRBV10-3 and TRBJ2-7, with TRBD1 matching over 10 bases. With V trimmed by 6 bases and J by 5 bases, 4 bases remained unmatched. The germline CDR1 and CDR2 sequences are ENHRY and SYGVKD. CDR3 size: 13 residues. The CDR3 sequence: CAIRRGTGDEQYF. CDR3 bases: TGTGCCATCAGGAGGGGGACAGGGGACGAGCAGTACTTC.

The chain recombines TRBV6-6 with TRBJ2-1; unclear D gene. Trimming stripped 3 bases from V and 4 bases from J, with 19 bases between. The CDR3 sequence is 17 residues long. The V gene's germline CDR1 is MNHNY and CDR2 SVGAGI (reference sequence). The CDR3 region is CASSYGISRRLYNEQFF. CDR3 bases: TGTGCCAGCAGTTATGGTATTAGTCGGCGGTTGTACAATGAGCAGTTCTTC.

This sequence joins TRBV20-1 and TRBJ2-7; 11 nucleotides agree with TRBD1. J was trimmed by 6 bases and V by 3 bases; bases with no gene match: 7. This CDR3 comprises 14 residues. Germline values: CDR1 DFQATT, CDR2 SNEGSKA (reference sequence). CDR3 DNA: TGCAGTGCTAGTGACCTGGGGACAGGGGGCGAGCAGTACTTC. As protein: CSASDLGTGGEQYF.

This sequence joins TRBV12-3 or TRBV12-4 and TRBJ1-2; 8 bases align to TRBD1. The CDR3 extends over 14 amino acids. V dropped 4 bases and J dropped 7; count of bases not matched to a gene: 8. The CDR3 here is CASSSGQGPIGYTF. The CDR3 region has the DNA TGTGCCAGCAGTTCAGGACAGGGCCCTATTGGCTACACCTTC.

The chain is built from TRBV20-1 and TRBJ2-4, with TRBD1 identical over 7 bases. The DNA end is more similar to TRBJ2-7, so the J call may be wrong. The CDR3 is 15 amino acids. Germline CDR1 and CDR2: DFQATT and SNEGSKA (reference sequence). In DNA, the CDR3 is TGCAGTGCTAGAGATATCTGGGACAGCTACTACGAGCAGTACTTC. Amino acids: CSARDIWDSYYEQYF.

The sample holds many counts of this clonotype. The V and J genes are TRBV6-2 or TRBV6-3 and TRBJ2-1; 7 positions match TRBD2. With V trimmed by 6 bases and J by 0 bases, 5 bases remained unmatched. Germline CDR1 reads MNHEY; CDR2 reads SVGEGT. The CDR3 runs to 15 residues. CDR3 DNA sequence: TGTGCCAGCAGGGCCGGGAGGAGCTCCTACAATGAGCAGTTCTTC. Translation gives CASRAGRSSYNEQFF.

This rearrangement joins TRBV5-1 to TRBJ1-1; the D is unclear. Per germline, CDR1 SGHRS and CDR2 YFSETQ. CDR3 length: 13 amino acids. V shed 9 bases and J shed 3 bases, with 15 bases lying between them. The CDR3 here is CANKAQVDTEAFF. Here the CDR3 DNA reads TGCGCCAACAAGGCCCAGGTGGACACTGAAGCTTTCTTT. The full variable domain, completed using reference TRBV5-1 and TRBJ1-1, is KAGVTQTPRYLIKTRGQQVTLSCSPISGHRSVSWYQQTPGQGLQFLFEYFSETQRNKGNFPGRFSGRQFSNSRSEMNVSTLELGDSALYLCANKAQVDTEAFFGQGTRLTVV.

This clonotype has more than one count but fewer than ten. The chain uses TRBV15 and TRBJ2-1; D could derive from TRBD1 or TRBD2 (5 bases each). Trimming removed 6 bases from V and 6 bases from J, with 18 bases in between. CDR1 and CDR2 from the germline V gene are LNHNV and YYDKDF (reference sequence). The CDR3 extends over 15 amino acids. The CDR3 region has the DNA TGTGCCACCAGTACACACCGGGACGCCCTCAATGAGCAGTTCTTC. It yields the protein CATSTHRDALNEQFF.

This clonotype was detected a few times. The chain's CDR3 is CASSVRSDVAGNEQFF. CDR3 coding DNA: TGTGCCAGCAGCGTAAGGAGCGATGTGGCAGGAAATGAGCAGTTCTTC. The V and J genes are TRBV9 and TRBJ2-1; D is undetermined. Germline loops: CDR1 SGDLS, CDR2 YYNGEE. This CDR3 spans 16 amino acids. V was clipped by 1 base and J by 7 bases, with 18 bases between them.

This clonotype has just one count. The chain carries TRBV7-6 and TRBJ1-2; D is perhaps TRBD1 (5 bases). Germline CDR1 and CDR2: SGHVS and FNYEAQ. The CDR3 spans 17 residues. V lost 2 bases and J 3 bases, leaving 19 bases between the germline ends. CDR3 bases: TGTGCCAGCAGCTTACTTCCACAGGAGGGATTATACTATGGCTACACCTTC. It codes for CASSLLPQEGLYYGYTF.

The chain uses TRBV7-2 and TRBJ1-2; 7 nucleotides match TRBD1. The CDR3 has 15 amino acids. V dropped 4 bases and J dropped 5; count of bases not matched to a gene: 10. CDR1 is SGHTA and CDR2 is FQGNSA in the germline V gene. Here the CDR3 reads CASSSERGTAYGYTF. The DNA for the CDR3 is TGTGCCAGCAGCTCCGAAAGGGGGACAGCTTATGGCTACACCTTC.

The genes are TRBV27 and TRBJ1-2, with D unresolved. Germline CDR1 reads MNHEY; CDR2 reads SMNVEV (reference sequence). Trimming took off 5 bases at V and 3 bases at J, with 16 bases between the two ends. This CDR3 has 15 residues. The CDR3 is CASSPISPADYGYTF. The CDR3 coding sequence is TGTGCCAGCAGTCCTATCTCCCCGGCAGACTATGGCTACACCTTC.

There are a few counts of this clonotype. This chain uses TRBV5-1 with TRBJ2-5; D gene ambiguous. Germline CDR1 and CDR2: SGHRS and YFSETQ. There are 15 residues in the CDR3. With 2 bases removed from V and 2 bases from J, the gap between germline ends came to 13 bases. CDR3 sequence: CASSFPGRVQETQYF. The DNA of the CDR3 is TGCGCCAGCAGCTTCCCTGGACGGGTACAAGAGACCCAGTACTTC.

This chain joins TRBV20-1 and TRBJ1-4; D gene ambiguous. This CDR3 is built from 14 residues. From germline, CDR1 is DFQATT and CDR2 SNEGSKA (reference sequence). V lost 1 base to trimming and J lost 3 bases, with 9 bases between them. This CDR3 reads CSARGRVPNEKLFF. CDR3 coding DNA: TGCAGTGCTAGAGGACGGGTCCCTAATGAAAAACTGTTTTTT.

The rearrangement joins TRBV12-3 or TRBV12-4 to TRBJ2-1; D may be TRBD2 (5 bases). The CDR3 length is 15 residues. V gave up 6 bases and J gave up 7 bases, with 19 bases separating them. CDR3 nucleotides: TGTGCCAGCAGCCCGGTGTGGAGCGGAGGAAATGAGCAGTTCTTC. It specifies CASSPVWSGGNEQFF.